This TCR beta chain was recorded in a study of cytomegalovirus exposure and HLA in healthy donors. Study results and limitations: The authors enumerated some 170 TCR beta chains as linked to cytomegalovirus. One later analysis, an examination of the roughly 130 validation repertoires, found that first-cohort TCR clusters tended to co-occur in them.

Profiling relied on immunoSEQ multiplex PCR, and the TCRdb table lists in-frame clones only, not all of them. Of about 50,000 clones listed, roughly 93% are singletons. In this sample, this clone turned up once. Its antigen is unknown. The material sequenced was PBMCs. This receptor was taken from a woman between 18 and 30 years old in good health and CMV-seropositive.

CDR3 protein: CASTGAYNEQFF. The CDR3 DNA sequence: TGTGCCAGTACGGGAGCCTACAATGAGCAGTTCTTC. The rearrangement links TRBV19 to TRBJ2-1; D may be TRBD2 (6 bases). Per germline, CDR1 LNHDA and CDR2 SQIVND (reference sequence). Deletions cut 7 bases from V and 2 bases from J, with 6 bases between. The CDR3 totals 12 residues.